This T cell receptor (beta chain) originates from a study of shared clonotypes between healthy human individuals. Study in general: There were three CD4 naive, three CD4 memory, two CD8 naive and one CD8 memory plates per donor. Study results and limitations: The genetic and exposure-history diversity represented was limited by few donors.

Of note for this clone: The antigen remains undetermined. Other DNA sequences from this sample encode an identical CDR3 as well.

TCRdb's copy holds only in-frame clones and misses some; the assay was immunoSEQ multiplex PCR. The profile shows 2 million to 2.5 million clones, around 92% of them singletons. This CDR3 comprises 13 residues. Trimming cost V 3 bases and J 1 base, with 6 bases left between them. From germline, CDR1 is SGHRS and CDR2 YFSETQ. The clonotype originates from a man aged 18 to 29 in good health. Some clones in this sample may be carry-over from other donors' samples. The sequenced material came from naive CD4+ T cells from PBMCs. The subset: CD45RA+ positively selected. This chain joins TRBV5-1 and TRBJ2-3; possible D gene TRBD2, 5 bases. DNA of the CDR3: TGCGCCAGCAGCTCCGGGGGCACAGATACGCAGTATTTT. It encodes CASSSGGTDTQYF.